The rows below give T cell receptor beta chains drawn from one sample of a study of T-cell reconstitution after alpha-beta-depleted transplantation in children. MiXCR, run by TCRdb on the PCR reads, gives a single entry per CDR3 protein. The sample has 400,000 to 450,000 distinct CDR3 sequences, roughly 43% seen once. The specimen comprised PBMCs, sampled before TCRalphabeta/CD19-depleted stem cell transplant. The receptors stem from a girl between 2 and 10 years old with aplastic anemia, due to receive a stem cell transplant. Each CDR3 is given with its conserved first and last residue. A D gene is named only where the DNA matches it firmly. Clone size is not always given. Where it is, it says once, few, many or a class for expanded clones.

>TRBJ2-2|TRBV10-2|once|NA
CASIEASYSTGELFF
TGCGCCAGCATTGAGGCCTCTTACAGCACCGGGGAGCTGTTTTTT
>TRBJ2-5|TRBV25-1|NA|TRBD1
CASSGFDRGKFETQYF
TGTGCCAGCAGTGGATTCGACAGGGGAAAATTCGAGACCCAGTACTTC
>TRBJ1-2|TRBV5-1|NA|NA
CASSLEDYGYTF
TGCGCCAGCAGCTTGGAGGACTATGGCTACACCTTC
>TRBJ2-7|TRBV5-1|NA|TRBD1
CARPRDRYGDEQYF
TGCGCCAGACCTCGGGACAGGTATGGGGACGAGCAGTACTTC
>TRBJ2-5|TRBV4-1|NA|TRBD1
CASSQGDRGPETQYF
TGCGCCAGCAGCCAAGGAGACAGGGGGCCGGAGACCCAGTACTTC
>TRBJ2-7|TRBV6-5|few|TRBD2
CASSYSKLAGPSYEQYF
TGTGCCAGCAGTTACTCGAAACTAGCGGGACCCTCCTACGAGCAGTACTTC
>TRBJ2-1|TRBV29-1|few|NA
CTYNEQFF
TGCACCTACAATGAGCAGTTCTTC
>TRBJ2-5|TRBV15|NA|TRBD1
CAVGGQGALETQYF
TGTGCCGTCGGAGGGCAGGGGGCGTTAGAGACCCAGTACTTC
>TRBJ2-7|TRBV20-1|few|TRBD2
CCAPGGGTSSGPYEQYF
TGCTGTGCCCCCGGTGGAGGAACATCTAGCGGGCCCTACGAGCAGTACTTC
>TRBJ2-1|TRBV2|NA|NA
CASSEWSYNEQFF
TGTGCCAGCAGTGAATGGAGCTACAATGAGCAGTTCTTC
>TRBJ2-7|TRBV6-1|NA|NA
CASSVRTPDEQYF
TGTGCCAGCAGTGTAAGGACGCCGGACGAGCAGTACTTC
>TRBJ2-2|TRBV7-2|few|NA
CASSLGPAGTGELFF
TGTGCCAGCAGCTTAGGTCCCGCGGGCACCGGGGAGCTGTTTTTT
>TRBJ2-7|TRBV27|many|TRBD2
CASSFAGGSYEQYF
TGTGCCAGCAGTTTTGCGGGAGGTTCCTACGAGCAGTACTTC
>TRBJ1-5|TRBV15|NA|NA
CATSIYRDMIQPQHF
TGTGCCACCAGCATCTACCGGGACATGATCCAGCCCCAGCATTTT
>TRBJ2-1|TRBV20-1|NA|TRBD2
CSAPQGGGLAGRRGRNEQFF
TGCAGTGCCCCTCAGGGGGGGGGACTAGCGGGAAGGCGGGGTCGAAATGAGCAGTTCTTC
>TRBJ2-3|TRBV20-1|many|TRBD2
CSASPGLAGFGTDTQYF
TGCAGTGCCAGTCCGGGACTAGCGGGATTTGGCACAGATACGCAGTATTTT
>TRBJ1-5|TRBV20-1|NA|NA
CSAPMALGPGGNQPQHF
TGCAGTGCCCCAATGGCCCTCGGACCCGGGGGCAATCAGCCCCAGCATTTT
>TRBJ2-7|TRBV4-2|few|NA
CASSLKSMRPVNEQYF
TGTGCCAGCAGCCTAAAATCGATGCGTCCCGTCAACGAGCAGTACTTC
>TRBJ1-4|TRBV14|NA|TRBD1
CASSPGQGYEKLFF
TGTGCCAGCAGCCCGGGACAGGGATATGAAAAACTGTTTTTT
>TRBJ2-7|TRBV11-2|many|TRBD2
CASSSGLAGFYEQYF
TGTGCCAGCAGCTCAGGACTAGCGGGGTTCTACGAGCAGTACTTC
>TRBJ2-3|TRBV7-2|NA|NA
CASSLDGRHLDTQYF
TGTGCCAGCAGCTTAGACGGGCGCCACCTGGATACGCAGTATTTT
>TRBJ2-1|TRBV4-1|NA|NA
CASSSRGFPNNEQFF
TGCGCCAGCAGCTCTAGGGGTTTCCCGAACAATGAGCAGTTCTTC
>TRBJ2-1|TRBV20-1|NA|TRBD2
CSAKQAGSWMNEQFF
TGCAGTGCTAAGCAAGCGGGATCTTGGATGAATGAGCAGTTCTTC
>TRBJ1-6|TRBV5-1|many|NA
CASSEADNSPLHF
TGCGCCAGCAGCGAGGCCGATAATTCACCCCTCCACTTT
>TRBJ2-5|TRBV7-2|NA|TRBD2
CASSPAGEGRAETQYF
TGTGCCAGCAGCCCAGCGGGAGAAGGAAGAGCGGAGACCCAGTACTTC
>TRBJ1-2|TRBV29-1|many|TRBD1
CSVGRSDRVHGYTF
TGCAGCGTTGGACGGTCTGACAGGGTCCATGGCTACACCTTC
>TRBJ2-7|TRBV21-1|few|NA
CASSKARYEQYF
TGTGCCAGCAGCAAAGCGCGGTACGAGCAGTACTTC
>TRBJ1-5|TRBV28|NA|NA
CASKQIAQPQHF
TGTGCCAGCAAGCAGATTGCTCAGCCCCAGCATTTT
>TRBJ1-2|TRBV3-1|few|NA
CASSQGNRGLAGYTF
TGTGCCAGCAGCCAGGGCAATCGGGGGCTAGCTGGCTACACCTTC
>TRBJ2-1|TRBV29-1|many|TRBD2
CSADERGRALGNEQFF
TGCAGCGCCGATGAGAGAGGGAGGGCCCTTGGGAATGAGCAGTTCTTC
>TRBJ2-7|TRBV4-1|many|NA
CASSQARAYEQYF
TGCGCCAGCAGCCAAGCCAGGGCGTACGAGCAGTACTTC
>TRBJ2-7|TRBV7-2|many|NA
CASSFLGGGNEQYF
TGTGCCAGCAGCTTCCTAGGGGGGGGAAACGAGCAGTACTTC
>TRBJ2-1|TRBV4-2|many|NA
CASSQDTFASSYNEQFF
TGTGCCAGCAGCCAAGATACTTTTGCGAGCTCCTACAATGAGCAGTTCTTC
>TRBJ2-1|TRBV7-2|few|NA
CASSTGPSSYNEQFF
TGTGCCAGCAGCACGGGACCCAGCTCCTACAATGAGCAGTTCTTC
>TRBJ2-3|TRBV4-2|many|NA
CASSRGLADTQYF
TGTGCCAGCAGCCGGGGACTGGCAGATACGCAGTATTTT
>TRBJ2-1|TRBV5-1|many|TRBD1
CASSSLPGQGVQFF
TGCGCCAGCAGCTCCCTTCCGGGACAGGGGGTGCAGTTCTTC
>TRBJ2-7|TRBV9|few|TRBD1
CASSPVGTGYGEQYF
TGTGCCAGCAGCCCCGTCGGGACAGGGTATGGCGAGCAGTACTTC
>TRBJ2-3|TRBV5-1|NA|NA
CASSLVALAHTDTQYF
TGCGCCAGCAGCTTGGTAGCACTAGCACACACAGATACGCAGTATTTT
>TRBJ2-7|TRBV7-2|few|TRBD1
CASSFARRGPNRPSSEQYF
TGTGCCAGCAGCTTCGCCCGAAGGGGGCCGAACCGACCGTCGAGCGAGCAGTACTTC
>TRBJ1-1|TRBV14|NA|NA
CASSRSRGNTEAFF
TGTGCCAGCAGCAGGAGCAGGGGTAACACTGAAGCTTTCTTT
>TRBJ1-3|TRBV29-1|NA|NA
CSGGNTIYF
TGCAGTGGTGGAAACACCATATATTTT
>TRBJ2-7|TRBV12-3/TRBV12-4|NA|NA
CASSFDLHYEQYF
TGTGCCAGCAGTTTCGACCTACATTACGAGCAGTACTTC
>TRBJ2-7|TRBV20-1|NA|NA
CSARVAEGQLHEQYF
TGCAGTGCTAGAGTGGCGGAGGGGCAATTGCACGAGCAGTACTTC
>TRBJ2-6|TRBV7-2|NA|NA
CASSRDLGSGAKVLTF
TGTGCCAGCAGCCGGGACTTAGGCTCTGGGGCCAAAGTCCTGACTTTC
>TRBJ2-5|TRBV20-1|NA|TRBD2
CSAVAGQGETQYF
TGCAGTGCCGTAGCGGGGCAGGGCGAGACCCAGTACTTC
>TRBJ2-7|TRBV11-2|few|NA
CASSLIGGSYEQYF
TGTGCCAGCAGCTTAATTGGGGGATCCTACGAGCAGTACTTC
>TRBJ2-2|TRBV28|few|TRBD1
CASSPRTGYTGELFF
TGTGCCAGCAGTCCCCGGACAGGATACACCGGGGAGCTGTTTTTT
>TRBJ2-3|TRBV7-9|NA|NA
CASSSSGTTQYF
TGTGCCAGCAGCTCTTCCGGGACAACGCAGTATTTT
>TRBJ2-3|TRBV10-3|NA|NA
CATGTEGDTQYF
TGTGCCACCGGTACGGAAGGGGATACGCAGTATTTT
>TRBJ1-1|TRBV5-1|once|NA
CASSAGLENTEAFF
TGCGCCAGCAGCGCGGGCCTCGAGAACACTGAAGCTTTCTTT
>TRBJ2-5|TRBV5-1|many|NA
CASRLEMDRRETQYF
TGCGCCAGCAGACTCGAGATGGACAGACGGGAGACCCAGTACTTC
>TRBJ2-1|TRBV20-1|many|NA
CSASRPRTYYNEQFF
TGCAGTGCTAGCCGACCAAGGACATACTACAATGAGCAGTTCTTC
>TRBJ1-2|TRBV7-9|few|NA
CASSARTAHNYGYTF
TGTGCCAGCAGCGCCCGGACAGCCCATAACTATGGCTACACCTTC
>TRBJ2-3|TRBV20-1|many|TRBD2
CSVLDRGRVDTQYF
TGCAGTGTCCTCGATCGCGGGAGGGTTGATACGCAGTATTTT
>TRBJ2-3|TRBV7-2|NA|TRBD2
CASRLAGGRTDTQYF
TGTGCCAGCAGGCTAGCGGGGGGGCGCACAGATACGCAGTATTTT